The 10 T cell receptor beta chains below come from one sample, sequenced in a study of blood T cell repertoires in COVID-19. The method was immunoSEQ multiplex PCR; TCRdb's version includes in-frame clones alone and lacks a portion of them. The sample yields roughly 520,000 clones, 70% to 90% seen once. Sequenced input: PBMCs or T cells enriched from blood (not recorded which). The receptors here all came from a woman in her forties who had recovered from COVID-19.

The chain combines TRBV7-2 with TRBJ2-7; 10 positions match TRBD2. The germline CDR1 and CDR2 sequences are SGHTA and FQGNSA. This CDR3 has 15 residues. V gave up 2 bases and J gave up 2 bases; unmatched junction bases: 3. The chain's CDR3 is CASSLRTSGTYEQYF. As DNA, the CDR3 is TGTGCCAGCAGCTTAAGGACTAGCGGAACCTACGAGCAGTACTTC.

CDR3 bases: TGTGCCAGCAGCCGATCCGGGACAGGGCGCGGCTACACCTTC. Protein: CASSRSGTGRGYTF. The V call is TRBV11-3, the J call TRBJ1-2; TRBD1 matches 9 bases. The CDR3 sequence is 14 residues long. J was trimmed by 8 bases and V by 5 bases; bases with no gene match: 9. CDR1 is SGHNT, CDR2 YENEEA, per germline.

The V and J genes are TRBV15 and TRBJ1-2; no clear D gene. V lost 2 bases and J 6 bases, leaving 10 bases between the germline ends. CDR3 length: 13 residues. CDR1 is LNHNV and CDR2 is YYDKDF in the germline V gene (reference sequence). CDR3: CATSRMTYNGYTF. In DNA, the CDR3 is TGTGCCACCAGCAGAATGACTTACAATGGCTACACCTTC. The variable domain in full, with the rest retrieved from reference TRBV15 and TRBJ1-2, is DAMVIQNPRYQVTQFGKPVTLSCSQTLNHNVMYWYQQKSSQAPKLLFHYYDKDFNNEADTPDNFQSRRPNTSFCFLDIRSPGLGDTAMYLCATSRMTYNGYTFGSGTRLTVV.

The chain links TRBV5-4 to TRBJ1-2, with D possibly being TRBD1 (6 bases). CDR3 length: 14 amino acids. The germline CDR1 and CDR2 sequences are SGHNT and YYREEE (reference sequence). Trimming took 2 bases from V and 1 from J, leaving 9 bases between them. The CDR3 DNA reads TGTGCCAGCAGCTTAGCAGGGGTTAACTATGGCTACACCTTC. Residues: CASSLAGVNYGYTF. Variable domain in full (rest from reference TRBV5-4 and TRBJ1-2): ETGVTQSPTHLIKTRGQQVTLRCSSQSGHNTVSWYQQALGQGPQFIFQYYREEENGRGNFPPRFSGLQFPNYSSELNVNALELDDSALYLCASSLAGVNYGYTFGSGTRLTVV.

The CDR3, as DNA: TGTGCCAGCAGCCAAAGTCAGGCCGGAACAAATTTATACGAGCAGTACTTC. It specifies CASSQSQAGTNLYEQYF. The chain employs TRBV14 and TRBJ2-7; no definite D call. The CDR3 is 17 amino acids. V was shortened by 2 bases and J by 4 bases, with 21 bases between the two germline ends. Germline V gives CDR1 SGHDN, CDR2 FVKESK.

The chain joins TRBV3-1 (or the pseudogene TRBV3-2) to TRBJ2-1, with D maybe TRBD2 (5 bases). The germline V gene has CDR1 LGHDT and CDR2 YNNKEL (reference sequence). V shed 0 bases and J shed 1 base, with 13 bases lying between them. The CDR3 sequence is 17 residues long. This CDR3 reads CASSQECLTKSYNEQFF. The CDR3 region has the DNA TGTGCCAGCAGCCAAGAATGTTTGACTAAGTCCTACAATGAGCAGTTCTTC.

CDR3 amino acids: CASSDGTGLNTEAFF. The DNA of the CDR3 is TGTGCCAGCAGTGACGGGACAGGATTGAACACTGAAGCTTTCTTT. The rearrangement uses TRBV6-4 and TRBJ1-1; TRBD1 aligns across 8 bases. The CDR3 length is 15 residues. V lost 2 bases to trimming and J lost 0 bases; unmatched junction nucleotides: 2. CDR1 and CDR2 (germline): MRHNA, SNTAGT.

The chain uses TRBV12-3 or TRBV12-4 and TRBJ2-2; tentatively, D is TRBD2 (5 bases). Trimming took 7 bases from V and 0 from J, leaving 6 bases between them. This CDR3 is 13 amino acids long. CDR3 loop: CASKRANTGELFF. In nucleotides, the CDR3 is TGTGCCAGCAAGAGGGCGAACACCGGGGAGCTGTTTTTT.

This chain uses TRBV6-5 with TRBJ2-7, with D perhaps matching TRBD1 (6 bases). The germline gives CDR1 MNHEY, CDR2 SVGAGI. The CDR3 has 15 amino acids. V lost 0 bases, J lost 4 bases, and 13 bases lay in between. This chain's CDR3 is CASSYSFAGVYEQYF. The CDR3 region has the DNA TGTGCCAGCAGTTACTCGTTCGCAGGGGTGTACGAGCAGTACTTC.

This rearrangement joins TRBV6-5 to TRBJ2-7, with D perhaps matching TRBD1 (6 bases). From germline, CDR1 is MNHEY and CDR2 SVGAGI. This CDR3 is built from 14 residues. Trimming took 3 bases from V and 6 from J, leaving 15 bases between them. CDR3 nucleotide sequence: TGTGCCAGCAGTTATAGTGTCAGGGGTCGCGAGCAGTACTTC. Amino acid sequence: CASSYSVRGREQYF.